The 31 T cell receptor beta chains below come from one sample, sequenced in a study of cytomegalovirus exposure and HLA in healthy donors (dated by TCRdb to about 2017). Library creation used the immunoSEQ multiplex PCR assay. The multiplex PCR relied on a mix of 60 forward primers for TCR Vbeta segments and 13 reverse primers for TCR Jbeta segments. What TCRdb holds here is the immuneACCESS table cut down to in-frame rearrangements. Part of the clones is not present; checked against another copy, under half of the missing clones reflect an unresolved V gene, and the others are unexplained. This sample holds 150,000 or so clones; roughly 85% were observed only once. Roughly 1.3% of the sample comes from the top ten. The material sequenced was PBMCs. Source of these receptors: a man younger than 40 in good health and CMV-seronegative.

This rearrangement joins TRBV5-4 to TRBJ2-5; the match to TRBD2 covers 12 bases. This CDR3 is built from 16 residues. CDR1 is SGHNT and CDR2 is YYREEE in the germline V gene (reference sequence). The trim removed 0 bases at V and 2 bases at J, leaving 2 bases unmatched. CDR3 in DNA: TGTGCCAGCAGCTTGGGGACTAGCGGGATTCAAGAGACCCAGTACTTC. Its translation is CASSLGTSGIQETQYF. Combining the CDR3 with reference TRBV5-4 and TRBJ2-5 gives the whole variable domain ETGVTQSPTHLIKTRGQQVTLRCSSQSGHNTVSWYQQALGQGPQFIFQYYREEENGRGNFPPRFSGLQFPNYSSELNVNALELDDSALYLCASSLGTSGIQETQYFGPGTRLLVL.

The rearrangement joins TRBV18 to TRBJ1-1; tentatively, D is TRBD1 (6 bases). V lost 5 bases, J lost 6 bases, and 16 bases lay in between. In germline, CDR1 is KGHSH, CDR2 LQKENI. The CDR3 is made up of 14 amino acids. CDR3 sequence (DNA): TGTGCCAGCTCAGAGAACAGGGCGCGCCCTGAAGCTTTCTTT. It translates to CASSENRARPEAFF.

The chain joins TRBV10-3 to TRBJ2-3; TRBD1 might be the D (7 bases). Germline V gives CDR1 ENHRY, CDR2 SYGVKD. This CDR3 has 16 residues. V gave up 5 bases and J gave up 0 bases, with 15 bases separating them. The CDR3 protein is CAISPPRGTSTDTQYF. CDR3 nucleotides: TGTGCCATCAGTCCCCCCAGGGGGACTAGCACAGATACGCAGTATTTT.

The genes are TRBV28 and TRBJ1-1; D not certain. Germline values: CDR1 MDHEN, CDR2 SYDVKM. Trimming removed 5 bases at V and 3 bases at J, with 7 bases between. The CDR3 spans 12 residues. Written as DNA, the CDR3 is TGTGCCAGCAGTGGGCTGGACACTGAAGCTTTCTTT. This codes for CASSGLDTEAFF.

This clone was recorded once. The chain carries TRBV27 and TRBJ1-4, with D perhaps TRBD1 (5 bases). In germline, CDR1 is MNHEY, CDR2 SMNVEV (reference sequence). With 1 base removed from V and 7 bases from J, the gap between germline ends came to 16 bases. There are 16 residues in the CDR3. The CDR3 sequence is CASSLYPPGFGEKLFF. The CDR3 region has the DNA TGTGCCAGCAGTTTATACCCCCCAGGGTTCGGTGAAAAACTGTTTTTT. The full variable domain, its missing parts supplied by reference TRBV27 and TRBJ1-4, is EAQVTQNPRYLITVTGKKLTVTCSQNMNHEYMSWYRQDPGLGLRQIYYSMNVEVTDKGDVPEGYKVSRKEKRNFPLILESPSPNQTSLYFCASSLYPPGFGEKLFFGSGTQLSVL.

This clone was seen only once. This chain links TRBV7-2 with TRBJ2-3; D is ambiguous. Germline assignment: CDR1 SGHTA and CDR2 FQGNSA. V gave up 8 bases and J gave up 6 bases, with 9 bases separating them. The CDR3 consists of 11 residues. DNA for the CDR3: TGTGCCAGCGCAAACGGGGATACGCAGTATTTT. As protein: CASANGDTQYF. Looking up the rest from reference TRBV7-2 and TRBJ2-3 gives the full variable domain: GAGVSQSPSNKVTEKGKDVELRCDPISGHTALYWYRQSLGQGLEFLIYFQGNSAPDKSGLPSDRFSAERTGGSVSTLTIQRTQQEDSAVYLCASANGDTQYFGPGTRLTVL.

The chain employs TRBV6-5 and TRBJ2-4; perhaps TRBD2 as D (5 bases). Germline CDR1 and CDR2: MNHEY and SVGAGI. The CDR3 runs to 15 residues. Trimming took off 4 bases at V and 6 bases at J, with 16 bases between the two ends. The CDR3: CASSSPPGRGNIQYF. For the CDR3, the DNA is TGTGCCAGCAGTTCCCCCCCCGGCCGGGGAAACATTCAGTACTTC.

V and J are TRBV10-1 and TRBJ1-5; tentatively, D is TRBD1 (6 bases). Germline V gives CDR1 WNHNN, CDR2 SYGVQD (reference sequence). This CDR3 contains 17 residues. The V gene lost 3 bases and the J gene lost 0 bases, with 15 bases spanning the gap. The CDR3 nucleotides read TGCGCCAGCAGTGACAGGGGTAGGGTCTATAGCAATCAGCCCCAGCATTTT. Translated, it gives CASSDRGRVYSNQPQHF.

The chain employs TRBV4-3 and TRBJ2-7; tentatively, D is TRBD2 (5 bases). There are 15 residues in the CDR3. The V end lost 4 bases, the J end lost 0 bases, and 13 bases lay between the germline ends. CDR1 is LGHNA and CDR2 is YSLEER in the germline V gene. The CDR3 protein is CASSLIQGGSYEQYF. In nucleotides, the CDR3 is TGCGCCAGCAGCCTCATTCAAGGAGGCTCCTACGAGCAGTACTTC.

CDR3 sequence: CASSPGTSGGPQETQYF. The CDR3 bases are TGTGCCAGCAGCCCGGGGACTAGCGGGGGACCACAAGAGACCCAGTACTTC. The chain carries TRBV5-4 and TRBJ2-5; 14 bases match TRBD2. Germline V gene sequence: CDR1 SGHNT, CDR2 YYREEE (reference sequence). J lost 2 bases, V lost 4 bases, and 7 bases had no gene match. This CDR3 is 17 amino acids long.

This clone has just a few counts. V is TRBV28 and J is TRBJ2-7; 11 positions match TRBD2. J lost 3 bases, V lost 4 bases, and 11 bases had no gene match. This CDR3 is 17 amino acids long. Looked up from germline, CDR1 is MDHEN and CDR2 is SYDVKM. Here the CDR3 reads CASSSQSSGRTHYEQYF. CDR3 nucleotides: TGTGCCAGCAGTTCCCAATCTAGCGGGAGGACCCACTACGAGCAGTACTTC.

The chain couples TRBV4-2 to TRBJ1-5; TRBD1 might be the D (5 bases). Germline CDR1 and CDR2: LGHNA and YNFKEQ. The CDR3 loop spans 17 amino acids. Between the trimmed V and J ends, which lost 4 bases and 6 bases, there was a span of 22 bases. CDR3: CASSPQGGDIEGQPQHF. CDR3 in DNA: TGTGCCAGCAGCCCGCAGGGAGGGGATATAGAGGGTCAGCCCCAGCATTTT.

The V gene is TRBV9, the J gene TRBJ1-1; maybe TRBD1 (5 bases). V lost 0 bases and J 1 base, leaving 10 bases between the germline ends. From germline, CDR1 is SGDLS and CDR2 YYNGEE. The CDR3 runs 15 residues. CDR3 sequence reads: CASSVGGNQNTEAFF. DNA of the CDR3: TGTGCCAGCAGCGTAGGGGGCAATCAGAACACTGAAGCTTTCTTT.

This clone came up a few times. The gene calls are TRBV28 and TRBJ1-5; 8 bases line up with TRBD1. Germline assignment: CDR1 MDHEN and CDR2 SYDVKM. The J segment lost 2 bases and the V segment lost 3 bases, leaving 3 bases of the junction unmatched. This CDR3 region has 15 residues. The CDR3 protein is CASSFGQGGNQPQHF. For the CDR3, the DNA is TGTGCCAGCAGTTTTGGACAGGGTGGCAATCAGCCCCAGCATTTT.

This clone showed up just a few times. The V and J genes are TRBV2 and TRBJ1-1, with 7 bases fitting TRBD1. CDR3 length: 13 amino acids. CDR1 is SNHLY and CDR2 is FYNNEI in the germline V gene. Trimming took 7 bases from V and 2 from J; bases not matched to a gene: 4. The CDR3 bases are TGTGCCAGCAAGAGGGGGCCCAACACTGAAGCTTTCTTT. This codes for CASKRGPNTEAFF.

This chain connects TRBV4-1 to TRBJ1-2; D not resolved. This CDR3 is 16 amino acids long. Looked up from germline, CDR1 is MGHRA and CDR2 is YSYEKL. The V end lost 4 bases, the J end lost 6 bases, and 21 bases lay between the germline ends. The CDR3: CASSPEGGSRGHGYTF. CDR3 nucleotides: TGCGCCAGCAGCCCCGAAGGAGGTAGTCGAGGGCATGGCTACACCTTC.

The rearrangement uses TRBV5-1 and TRBJ2-5; 7 nucleotides match TRBD1. J was trimmed by 4 bases and V by 4 bases; bases with no gene match: 4. Germline V gene sequence: CDR1 SGHRS, CDR2 YFSETQ. The CDR3 contains 13 residues. The CDR3 spells CASSRTGLETQYF. DNA of the CDR3: TGCGCCAGCAGCCGGACAGGTTTAGAGACCCAGTACTTC.

This rearrangement joins TRBV6-6 to TRBJ1-1; D unresolved. The germline gives CDR1 MNHNY, CDR2 SVGAGI (reference sequence). The CDR3 is made up of 13 amino acids. The V end was cut by 10 bases, the J end by 8 bases, with 20 bases between. CDR3 sequence: CATIYTPGGEAFF. The CDR3 DNA is TGTGCCACCATCTACACCCCCGGCGGAGAAGCTTTCTTT.

The chain is built from TRBV15 and TRBJ2-7; TRBD1 matches at 8 bases. Trimming at V came to 3 bases and at J to 2 bases, leaving 6 bases not matched to a gene. The CDR3 contains 15 residues. Germline CDR1 LNHNV, CDR2 YYDKDF (reference sequence). As DNA, the CDR3 is TGTGCCACCAGCAGTAAGTCAGGGGGCCCCTACGAGCAGTACTTC. Encoded protein: CATSSKSGGPYEQYF.

In its sample, this clone was seen once. The gene calls are TRBV19 and TRBJ2-3; TRBD2 matches at 9 bases. V lost 6 bases and J lost 6; bases outside the gene matches: 10. Germline-derived CDR1 and CDR2 are LNHDA and SQIVND (reference sequence). The CDR3 spans 15 residues. The DNA of the CDR3 is TGTGCCAGTAGCGTTAGCGGGAGTTCTCCGGATACGCAGTATTTT. It codes for CASSVSGSSPDTQYF.

The chain has TRBV6-5 and TRBJ2-3; D perhaps matches TRBD1 (6 bases). This CDR3 is built from 13 residues. The V end was cut by 8 bases, the J end by 2 bases, with 11 bases between. Germline V gene sequence: CDR1 MNHEY, CDR2 SVGAGI. CDR3 region: CASGDTNTDTQYF. In nucleotides, the CDR3 is TGTGCCAGCGGGGACACTAACACAGATACGCAGTATTTT.

The gene calls are TRBV10-1 and TRBJ2-1; 8 nucleotides match TRBD1. Germline CDR1 WNHNN, CDR2 SYGVQD (reference sequence). The CDR3 is made up of 14 amino acids. The V and J ends lost 6 bases and 8 bases, in that order; junction bases with no gene match: 9. CDR3 DNA sequence: TGCGCCAGCAGAGGGACAGGCCCTCACCATGAGCAGTTCTTC. As protein: CASRGTGPHHEQFF.

V is TRBV4-3 and J is TRBJ2-1; 10 bases agree with TRBD1. Germline V lookup: CDR1 LGHNA, CDR2 YSLEER. The junction had 8 bases not matched to a gene; V was cut back by 3 bases and J by 6 bases. The length of the CDR3 is 16 residues. CDR3 nucleotide sequence: TGCGCCAGCAGCCAGGTACCGGGACAGGGGTGCAATGAGCAGTTCTTC. Translation: CASSQVPGQGCNEQFF.

In its sample, this clone was seen once. The gene calls are TRBV13 and TRBJ2-1; 14 nucleotides match TRBD2. The CDR3 consists of 16 residues. V was pared by 5 bases and J by 3 bases, with 3 bases of the junction left unmatched. CDR1 and CDR2 from the germline V gene are PRHDT and FYEKMQ (reference sequence). The CDR3 nucleotides read TGTGCCAGCAGCCCTGGACTAGCGGGGGGCTACAATGAGCAGTTCTTC. Translated: CASSPGLAGGYNEQFF.

The V call is TRBV11-3, the J call TRBJ1-1; D may be TRBD1 (6 bases). The CDR3 is made up of 18 amino acids. Looked up from germline, CDR1 is SGHNT and CDR2 is YENEEA. V lost 4 bases and J lost 0, with 21 bases in between. For the CDR3, the DNA is TGTGCCAGCAGCTCTGAGGGAGAGGGGGGGGCCTTGAACACTGAAGCTTTCTTT. Its protein product is CASSSEGEGGALNTEAFF.

This clone was detected once. The chain uses TRBV30 and TRBJ2-3; no definite D call. Between the trimmed V and J ends, which lost 2 bases and 3 bases, there was a span of 12 bases. The CDR3 has 14 amino acids. Germline V gene sequence: CDR1 GTSNPN, CDR2 SVGIG (reference sequence). Here the CDR3 DNA reads TGTGCCTGGAGTAATAGCTTAGTAACAGATACGCAGTATTTT. Protein product: CAWSNSLVTDTQYF.

This chain links TRBV30 with TRBJ1-2, with 7 bases matching TRBD1. The CDR3 runs to 16 residues. CDR1 is GTSNPN, CDR2 SVGIG, per germline (reference sequence). Unmatched junction bases numbered 11, after V lost 3 bases and J lost 1 base. The CDR3 is CAWSYNLGQLNYGYTF. CDR3 in DNA: TGTGCCTGGAGCTATAACCTGGGACAGCTTAACTATGGCTACACCTTC.

The V call is TRBV7-3, the J call TRBJ2-3; 10 nucleotides align to TRBD2. The CDR3 spans 15 residues. Germline V CDR1 and CDR2: SGHTA, FQGTGA. The J segment lost 4 bases and the V segment lost 5 bases, leaving 6 bases of the junction unmatched. CDR3 residues: CASSPGLAGADTQYF. In DNA form, the CDR3 reads TGTGCCAGCAGCCCTGGGCTAGCGGGGGCAGATACGCAGTATTTT. Full variable domain (rest looked up from reference TRBV7-3 and TRBJ2-3): GAGVSQTPSNKVTEKGKYVELRCDPISGHTALYWYRQSLGQGPEFLIYFQGTGAADDSGLPNDRFFAVRPEGSVSTLKIQRTERGDSAVYLCASSPGLAGADTQYFGPGTRLTVL.

This clone was detected once. This chain uses TRBV4-1 with TRBJ2-3; D is undetermined. Trimming took 0 bases from V and 6 from J, leaving 16 bases between them. Per germline, CDR1 MGHRA and CDR2 YSYEKL. CDR3 length: 16 residues. As DNA, the CDR3 is TGCGCCAGCAGCCAAGATGCAGCGCTCTCGGCGGATACGCAGTATTTT. Its protein product is CASSQDAALSADTQYF.

Remarks on this clone: The junction and the germline gene differ at one end; a read error may be behind it. The chain employs TRBV11-2 and TRBJ2-1, with 13 bases that match TRBD2. Germline-derived CDR1 and CDR2 are SGHAT and FQNNGV. CDR3 length: 13 amino acids. DNA for the CDR3: TGTGCCAGCAGCTGGGAGACTAGCGGGAGGAGGGTCTTC. Protein product: CASSWETSGRRVF.

The chain is built from TRBV5-1 and TRBJ1-5; 8 bases align to TRBD1. Germline trimming cut 0 bases from V and 8 bases from J; bases unmatched to any gene: 7. This CDR3 is 15 amino acids long. Germline CDR1 and CDR2: SGHRS and YFSETQ. The CDR3 region is CASSLAGQGGEPQHF. DNA of the CDR3: TGCGCCAGCAGCTTGGCCGGACAGGGTGGCGAGCCCCAGCATTTT.